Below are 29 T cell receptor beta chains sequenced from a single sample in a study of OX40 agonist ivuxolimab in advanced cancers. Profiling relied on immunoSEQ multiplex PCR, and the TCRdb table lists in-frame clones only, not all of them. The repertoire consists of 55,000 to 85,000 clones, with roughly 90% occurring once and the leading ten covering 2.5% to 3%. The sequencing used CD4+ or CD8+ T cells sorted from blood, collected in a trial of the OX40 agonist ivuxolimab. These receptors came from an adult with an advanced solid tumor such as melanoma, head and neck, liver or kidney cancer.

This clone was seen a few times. The CDR3 spells CASSEYEDQPQHF. CDR3 nucleotide sequence: TGTGCCAGCAGTGAATATGAGGATCAGCCCCAGCATTTT. This chain joins TRBV6-1 and TRBJ1-5; D is unresolved. This CDR3 region has 13 residues. Trimming pared 2 bases from V and 5 bases from J, leaving 7 bases between. CDR1 and CDR2 from the germline V gene are MNHNS and SASEGT.

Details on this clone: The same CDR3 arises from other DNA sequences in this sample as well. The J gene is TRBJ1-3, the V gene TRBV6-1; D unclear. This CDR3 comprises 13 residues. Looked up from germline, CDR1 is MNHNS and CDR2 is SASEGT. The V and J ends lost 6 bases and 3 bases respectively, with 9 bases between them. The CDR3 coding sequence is TGTGCCAGCAGGCCGGGAGGTGGAAACACCATATATTTT. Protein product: CASRPGGGNTIYF.

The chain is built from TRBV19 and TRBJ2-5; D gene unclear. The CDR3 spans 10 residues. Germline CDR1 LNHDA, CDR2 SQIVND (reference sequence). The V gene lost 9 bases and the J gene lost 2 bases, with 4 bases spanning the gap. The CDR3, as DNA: TGTGCCAGCGGGCAAGAGACCCAGTACTTC. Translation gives CASGQETQYF.

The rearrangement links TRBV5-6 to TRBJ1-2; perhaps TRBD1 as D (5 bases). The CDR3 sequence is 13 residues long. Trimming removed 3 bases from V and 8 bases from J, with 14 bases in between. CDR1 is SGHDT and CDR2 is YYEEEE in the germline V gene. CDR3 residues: CASSSVGVGGYTF. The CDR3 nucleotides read TGTGCCAGCAGCTCGGTAGGGGTCGGAGGCTACACCTTC.

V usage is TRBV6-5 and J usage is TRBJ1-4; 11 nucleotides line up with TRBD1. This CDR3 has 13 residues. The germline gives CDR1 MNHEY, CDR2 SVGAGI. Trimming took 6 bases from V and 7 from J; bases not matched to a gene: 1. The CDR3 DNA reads TGTGCCAGCAGCGGGACAGGGGGTGAAAAACTGTTTTTT. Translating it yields CASSGTGGEKLFF.

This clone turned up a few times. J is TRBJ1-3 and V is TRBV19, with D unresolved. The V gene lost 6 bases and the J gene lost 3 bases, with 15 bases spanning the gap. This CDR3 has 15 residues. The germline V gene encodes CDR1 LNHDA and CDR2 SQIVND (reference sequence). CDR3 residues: CASSSMRVNGNTIYF. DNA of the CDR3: TGTGCCAGTAGCAGTATGCGGGTAAATGGAAACACCATATATTTT.

The chain's CDR3 is CACRRPPTYGYTF. The DNA for the CDR3 is TGTGCCTGTCGCAGACCCCCCACCTATGGCTACACCTTC. V usage is TRBV28 and J usage is TRBJ1-2; no definite D call. The V gene's germline CDR1 is MDHEN and CDR2 SYDVKM. CDR3 length: 13 residues. Trimming stripped 11 bases from V and 4 bases from J, with 17 bases between.

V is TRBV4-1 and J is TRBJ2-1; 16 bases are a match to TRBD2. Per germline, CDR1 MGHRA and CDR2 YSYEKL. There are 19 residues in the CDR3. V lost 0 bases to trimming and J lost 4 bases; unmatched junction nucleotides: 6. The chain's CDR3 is CASSQERGLAGGWYNEQFF. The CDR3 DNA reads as TGCGCCAGCAGCCAAGAACGGGGACTAGCGGGGGGGTGGTACAATGAGCAGTTCTTC.

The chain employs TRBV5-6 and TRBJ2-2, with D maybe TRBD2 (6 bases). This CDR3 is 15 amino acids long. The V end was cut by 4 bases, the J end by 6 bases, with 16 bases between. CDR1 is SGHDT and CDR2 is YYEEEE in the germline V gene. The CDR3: CASSDTRGVSGELFF. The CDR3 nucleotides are TGTGCCAGCAGCGACACGCGCGGGGTATCCGGGGAGCTGTTTTTT.

Here the CDR3 DNA reads TGTGCCAGCAGCCAAGTAAGCGTGTCCAAGGAAAAACTGTTTTTT. Residues: CASSQVSVSKEKLFF. V is TRBV14 and J is TRBJ1-4; D is unresolved. V lost 1 base and J 8 bases, leaving 14 bases between the germline ends. In germline, CDR1 is SGHDN, CDR2 FVKESK. CDR3 length: 15 residues.

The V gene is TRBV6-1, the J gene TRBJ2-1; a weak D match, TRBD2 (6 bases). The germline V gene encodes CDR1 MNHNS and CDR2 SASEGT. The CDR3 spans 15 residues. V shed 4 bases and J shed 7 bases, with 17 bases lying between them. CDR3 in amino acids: CASSAGGLPGNEQFF. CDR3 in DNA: TGTGCCAGCAGTGCCGGGGGACTGCCCGGGAATGAGCAGTTCTTC.

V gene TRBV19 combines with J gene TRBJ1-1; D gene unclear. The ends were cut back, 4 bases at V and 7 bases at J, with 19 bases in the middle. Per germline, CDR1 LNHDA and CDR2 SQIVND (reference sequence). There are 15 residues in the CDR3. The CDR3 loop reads CASSRGGLGFSEAFF. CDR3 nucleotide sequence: TGTGCCAGTAGTAGGGGAGGGTTAGGCTTCAGTGAAGCTTTCTTT. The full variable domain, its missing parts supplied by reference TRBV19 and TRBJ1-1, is DGGITQSPKYLFRKEGQNVTLSCEQNLNHDAMYWYRQDPGQGLRLIYYSQIVNDFQKGDIAEGYSVSREKKESFPLTVTSAQKNPTAFYLCASSRGGLGFSEAFFGQGTRLTVV.

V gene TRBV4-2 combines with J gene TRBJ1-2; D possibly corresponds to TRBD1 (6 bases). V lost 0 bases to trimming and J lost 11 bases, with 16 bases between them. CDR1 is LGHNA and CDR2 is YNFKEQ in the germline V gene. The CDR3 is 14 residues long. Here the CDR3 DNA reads TGTGCCAGCAGCCAAGATGGGGGCCCTGGGCGGTACACCTTC. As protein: CASSQDGGPGRYTF.

CDR3 sequence (DNA): TGCAGCGTGTCGCAGGACCACTATGGCTACACCTTC. Protein: CSVSQDHYGYTF. The chain uses TRBV29-1 and TRBJ1-2; no clear D. Between the trimmed V and J ends, which lost 6 bases and 3 bases, there was a span of 11 bases. CDR1 and CDR2 from the germline V gene are SQVTM and ANQGSEA. The CDR3 runs to 12 residues.

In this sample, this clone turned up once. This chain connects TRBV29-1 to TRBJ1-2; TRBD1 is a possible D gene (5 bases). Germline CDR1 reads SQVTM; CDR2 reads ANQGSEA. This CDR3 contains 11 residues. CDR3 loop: CTGTDDYGYTF. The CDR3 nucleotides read TGCACCGGGACGGATGACTATGGCTACACCTTC.

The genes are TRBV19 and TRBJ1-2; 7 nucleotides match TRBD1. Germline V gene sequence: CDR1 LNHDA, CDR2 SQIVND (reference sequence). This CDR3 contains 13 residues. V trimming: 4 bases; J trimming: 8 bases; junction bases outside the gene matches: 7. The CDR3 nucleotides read TGTGCCAGTAGTACAACTCGGGACAGCGGCTACACCTTC. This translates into CASSTTRDSGYTF.

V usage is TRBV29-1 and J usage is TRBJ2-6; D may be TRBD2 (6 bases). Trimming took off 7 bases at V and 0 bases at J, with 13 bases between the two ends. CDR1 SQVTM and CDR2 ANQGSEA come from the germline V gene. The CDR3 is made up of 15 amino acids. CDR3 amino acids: CSARGTYSGANVLTF. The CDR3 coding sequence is TGCAGCGCTCGCGGGACCTACTCTGGGGCCAACGTCCTGACTTTC. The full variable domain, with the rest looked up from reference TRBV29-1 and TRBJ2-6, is SAVISQKPSRDICQRGTSLTIQCQVDSQVTMMFWYRQQPGQSLTLIATANQGSEATYESGFVIDKFPISRPNLTFSTLTVSNMSPEDSSIYLCSARGTYSGANVLTFGAGSRLTVL.

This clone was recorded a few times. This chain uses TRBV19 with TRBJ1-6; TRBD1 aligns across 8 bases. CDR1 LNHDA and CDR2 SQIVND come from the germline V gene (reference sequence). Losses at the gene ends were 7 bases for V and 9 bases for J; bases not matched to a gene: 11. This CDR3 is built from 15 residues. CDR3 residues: CASTNVRTGRSPLHF. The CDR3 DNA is TGTGCCAGTACCAACGTACGGACAGGGCGTTCACCCCTCCACTTT.

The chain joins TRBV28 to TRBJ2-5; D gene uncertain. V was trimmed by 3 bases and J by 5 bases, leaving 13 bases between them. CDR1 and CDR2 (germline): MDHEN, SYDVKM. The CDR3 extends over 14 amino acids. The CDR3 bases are TGTGCCAGCAGTTTCTTAGGGCCCGGGGAGACCCAGTACTTC. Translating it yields CASSFLGPGETQYF.

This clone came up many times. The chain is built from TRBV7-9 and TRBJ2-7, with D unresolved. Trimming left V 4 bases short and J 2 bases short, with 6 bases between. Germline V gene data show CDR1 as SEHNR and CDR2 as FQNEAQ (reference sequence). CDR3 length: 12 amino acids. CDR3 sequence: CASSSPAYEQYF. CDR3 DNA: TGTGCCAGCAGCTCCCCTGCCTACGAGCAGTACTTC.

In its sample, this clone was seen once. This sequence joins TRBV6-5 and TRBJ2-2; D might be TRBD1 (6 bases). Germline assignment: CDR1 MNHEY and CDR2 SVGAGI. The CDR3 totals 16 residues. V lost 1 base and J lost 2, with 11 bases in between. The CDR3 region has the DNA TGTGCCAGCAGTTACTGGGGGCAGGGTAACACCGGGGAGCTGTTTTTT. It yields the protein CASSYWGQGNTGELFF.

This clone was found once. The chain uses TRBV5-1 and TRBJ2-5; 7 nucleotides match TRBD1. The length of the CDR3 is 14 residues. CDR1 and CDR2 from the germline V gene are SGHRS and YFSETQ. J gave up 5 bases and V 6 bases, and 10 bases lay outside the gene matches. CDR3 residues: CASTQQGRRETQYF. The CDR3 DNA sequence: TGCGCCAGCACCCAACAGGGGCGCAGGGAGACCCAGTACTTC.

CDR3 DNA sequence: TGTGCCAGCAGCCCCTCCGGGACTAGCGGGGGGGCCCGCGGTACGCAGTATTTT. Residues: CASSPSGTSGGARGTQYF. This sequence joins TRBV7-2 and TRBJ2-3; 16 nucleotides agree with TRBD2. V shed 5 bases and J 8 bases; nucleotides not matched to a gene: 13. The CDR3 consists of 18 residues. The germline gives CDR1 SGHTA, CDR2 FQGNSA.

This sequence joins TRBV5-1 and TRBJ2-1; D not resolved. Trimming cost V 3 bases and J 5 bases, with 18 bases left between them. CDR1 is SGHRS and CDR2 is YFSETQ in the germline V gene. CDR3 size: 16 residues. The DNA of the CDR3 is TGCGCCAGCAGCTCCCGCGTGATTAGACTGGACAATGAGCAGTTCTTC. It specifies CASSSRVIRLDNEQFF.

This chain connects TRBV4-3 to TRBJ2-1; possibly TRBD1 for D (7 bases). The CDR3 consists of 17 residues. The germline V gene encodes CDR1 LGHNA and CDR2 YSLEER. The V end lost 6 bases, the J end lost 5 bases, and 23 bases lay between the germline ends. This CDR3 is CASSIFDAGGTHNEQFF. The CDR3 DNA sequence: TGCGCCAGCAGTATTTTCGACGCAGGGGGGACCCACAATGAGCAGTTCTTC.

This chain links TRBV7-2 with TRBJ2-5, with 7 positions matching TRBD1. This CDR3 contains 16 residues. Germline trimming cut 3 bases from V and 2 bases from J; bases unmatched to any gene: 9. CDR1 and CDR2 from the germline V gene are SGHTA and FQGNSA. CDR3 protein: CASSLGSRTGQETQYF. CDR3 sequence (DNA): TGTGCCAGCAGCTTGGGATCTAGGACAGGTCAAGAGACCCAGTACTTC.

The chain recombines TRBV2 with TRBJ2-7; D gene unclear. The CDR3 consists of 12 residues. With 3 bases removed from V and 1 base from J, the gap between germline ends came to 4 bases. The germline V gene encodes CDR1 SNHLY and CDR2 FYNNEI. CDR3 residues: CASSDSSYEQYF. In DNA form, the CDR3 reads TGTGCCAGCAGTGACAGTTCCTACGAGCAGTACTTC.

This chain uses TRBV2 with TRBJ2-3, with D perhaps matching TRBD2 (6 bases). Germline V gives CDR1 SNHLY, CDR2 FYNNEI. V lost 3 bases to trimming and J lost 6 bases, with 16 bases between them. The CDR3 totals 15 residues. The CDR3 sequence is CASSESSGLVDTQYF. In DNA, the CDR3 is TGTGCCAGCAGTGAGAGTAGCGGTTTAGTTGATACGCAGTATTTT.

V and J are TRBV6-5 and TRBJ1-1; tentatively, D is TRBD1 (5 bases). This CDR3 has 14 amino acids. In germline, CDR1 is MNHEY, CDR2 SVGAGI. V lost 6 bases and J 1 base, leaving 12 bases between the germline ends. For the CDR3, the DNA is TGTGCCAGCAGGCGGGACGGACAGAACACTGAAGCTTTCTTT. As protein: CASRRDGQNTEAFF.